This T cell receptor beta chain was profiled in a study of blood T cell repertoires in COVID-19. The overall study: From the United States, Italy and Spain came samples of acute and convalescent COVID-19. Nucleic acid was either cDNA or gDNA, and it came from T cells, B-cell-depleted T cells, or PBMCs.

In the study's own analysis: Estimation of nucleated cell counts was performed using reference gene primer amplification. TCRdb keeps only in-frame clones here, not all; method: immunoSEQ multiplex PCR. V, J and clone size reflect that table, while D and trimming were determined from the DNA. Of about 140,000 clones listed, more than 60% are singletons. The CDR3 is made up of 16 amino acids. Germline V gene sequence: CDR1 MDHEN, CDR2 SYDVKM. V lost 7 bases and J 0 bases, leaving 16 bases between the germline ends. Sequencing was done on a sample of peripheral blood. The J gene is TRBJ1-3, the V gene TRBV28; D is possibly TRBD1 (6 bases). The sequence was obtained from a man aged 50 to 59 with acute or convalescent COVID-19. The CDR3 reads CASIPGGPYSGNTIYF. Written as DNA, the CDR3 is TGTGCCAGCATTCCGGGGGGGCCCTACTCTGGAAACACCATATATTTT.